These 18 T cell receptor beta chains came from one sample sequenced in a study of shared clonotypes between healthy human individuals. The data were produced by immunoSEQ multiplex PCR, yet TCRdb's version contains in-frame clones alone and is incomplete. Among approximately 1.1 million clones, more than 75% were seen once, and the ten largest hold 0.5% to 0.6%. Sequencing was carried out using memory CD4+ T cells from PBMCs. Described subset: CD45RA-negative fraction. The receptor set was obtained from a man in his late teens or twenties in good health. Some clones in this sample may be carry-over from other donors' samples.

The rearrangement joins TRBV5-1 to TRBJ1-2; D might be TRBD1 (6 bases). The CDR3 runs 16 residues. Deletions cut 4 bases from V and 4 bases from J, with 20 bases between. Germline V lookup: CDR1 SGHRS, CDR2 YFSETQ. CDR3 sequence reads: CASSPNTQGDGYGYTF. The CDR3 DNA is TGCGCCAGCAGCCCGAATACACAGGGAGACGGCTATGGCTACACCTTC.

The V and J genes are TRBV28 and TRBJ1-2; D may be TRBD1 (6 bases). V was shortened by 1 base and J by 4 bases, with 13 bases between the two germline ends. The CDR3 contains 15 residues. Germline V CDR1 and CDR2: MDHEN, SYDVKM. The CDR3 bases are TGTGCCAGCAGTTTATCGGGGGCGAAAGGCTATGGCTACACCTTC. Translated, it gives CASSLSGAKGYGYTF.

J is TRBJ2-5 and V is TRBV18; 8 nucleotides agree with TRBD1. The CDR3 contains 15 residues. V shed 4 bases and J 4 bases; nucleotides not matched to a gene: 8. Germline V gives CDR1 KGHSH, CDR2 LQKENI. The CDR3 is CASSRVGQGGETQYF. Written as DNA, the CDR3 is TGTGCCAGCTCACGGGTTGGACAGGGTGGAGAGACCCAGTACTTC.

CDR3 loop: CAISESVQRDYNEQFF. Written as DNA, the CDR3 is TGTGCCATCAGTGAGTCGGTCCAGCGGGACTACAATGAGCAGTTCTTC. The chain links TRBV10-3 to TRBJ2-1; 7 bases match TRBD2. Losses at the gene ends were 0 bases for V and 3 bases for J; bases not matched to a gene: 5. The CDR3 runs 16 residues. CDR1 and CDR2 from the germline V gene are ENHRY and SYGVKD.

The genes are TRBV6-6 and TRBJ2-3, with TRBD2 matching over 7 bases. The J segment lost 5 bases and the V segment lost 0 bases, leaving 5 bases of the junction unmatched. This CDR3 contains 15 residues. Germline V gene sequence: CDR1 MNHNY, CDR2 SVGAGI (reference sequence). The CDR3 DNA reads TGTGCCAGCAGTTACTCGGCAGGGAGGGTAGATACGCAGTATTTT. Amino acid sequence: CASSYSAGRVDTQYF.

The V gene is TRBV4-1, the J gene TRBJ2-4; D call uncertain. The CDR3 runs to 14 residues. Germline CDR1 MGHRA, CDR2 YSYEKL. The V end lost 3 bases, the J end lost 11 bases, and 17 bases lay between the germline ends. The DNA for the CDR3 is TGCGCCAGCAGCCATGACCCCACAGTTAGGTTTCAGTACTTC. Its protein product is CASSHDPTVRFQYF.

This clone was detected a few times. The chain links TRBV5-1 to TRBJ2-5; D gene unclear. The V end lost 0 bases, the J end lost 2 bases, and 8 bases lay between the germline ends. The germline CDR1 and CDR2 sequences are SGHRS and YFSETQ. The CDR3 totals 14 residues. The CDR3 sequence is CASSLETYQETQYF. In DNA form, the CDR3 reads TGCGCCAGCAGCTTGGAGACCTATCAAGAGACCCAGTACTTC.

The chain is built from TRBV16 and TRBJ1-2; D is uncertain. The V and J ends lost 3 bases and 6 bases respectively, with 11 bases between them. CDR3 length equals 13 residues. CDR1 and CDR2 from the germline V gene are KGHSY and FQNENV. As DNA, the CDR3 is TGTGCCAGCAGCCAGGTGAACGAAAATGGCTACACCTTC. Its protein is CASSQVNENGYTF.

This chain joins TRBV5-1 and TRBJ2-3; 11 bases fit TRBD2. The CDR3 consists of 17 residues. Trimming at V came to 4 bases and at J to 0 bases, leaving 7 bases not matched to a gene. CDR1 and CDR2 (germline): SGHRS, YFSETQ. The CDR3: CASSEGLAVSSTDTQYF. The DNA of the CDR3 is TGCGCCAGCAGCGAGGGACTAGCGGTATCTAGCACAGATACGCAGTATTTT. Filled out from reference TRBV5-1 and TRBJ2-3, the complete variable domain reads KAGVTQTPRYLIKTRGQQVTLSCSPISGHRSVSWYQQTPGQGLQFLFEYFSETQRNKGNFPGRFSGRQFSNSRSEMNVSTLELGDSALYLCASSEGLAVSSTDTQYFGPGTRLTVL.

This rearrangement joins TRBV15 to TRBJ2-7, with D unresolved. V shed 5 bases and J shed 2 bases, with 10 bases lying between them. This CDR3 has 13 amino acids. The germline CDR1 and CDR2 sequences are LNHNV and YYDKDF (reference sequence). The CDR3 sequence is CATSFQRPYEQYF. The DNA of the CDR3 is TGTGCCACCAGCTTTCAGAGACCCTACGAGCAGTACTTC.

V gene TRBV5-4 combines with J gene TRBJ2-2, with a possible D match to TRBD2 (6 bases). Germline V gene lookup returns CDR1 SGHNT and CDR2 YYREEE (reference sequence). The CDR3 covers 16 residues. V lost 1 base and J 3 bases, leaving 13 bases between the germline ends. The CDR3 coding sequence is TGTGCCAGCAGCTTGTGGGGGGTGGCGGACACCGGGGAGCTGTTTTTT. Protein product: CASSLWGVADTGELFF.

The V and J genes are TRBV25-1 and TRBJ1-1, with TRBD1 matching 7 bases. CDR1 MGHDK and CDR2 SYGVNS come from the germline V gene. The ends lost 5 bases at V and 0 bases at J; junction bases unmatched: 9. This CDR3 has 16 amino acids. The CDR3 DNA sequence: TGTGCCAGCAGTCAAAAACACAGGGGATTGAACACTGAAGCTTTCTTT. Its translation: CASSQKHRGLNTEAFF.

V is TRBV5-4 and J is TRBJ2-5; 10 nucleotides agree with TRBD2. V dropped 4 bases and J dropped 2; count of bases not matched to a gene: 5. There are 15 residues in the CDR3. Germline V gene data show CDR1 as SGHNT and CDR2 as YYREEE (reference sequence). The CDR3 DNA reads as TGTGCCAGCAGCCCTAAGCGGGGGGGACAAGAGACCCAGTACTTC. Residues: CASSPKRGGQETQYF.

This clone was recorded only once. This CDR3 reads CASRGQGGSYEQYF. CDR3 nucleotides: TGTGCCAGTAGGGGACAGGGTGGCTCCTACGAGCAGTACTTC. The V gene is TRBV19, the J gene TRBJ2-7; 9 nucleotides line up with TRBD1. Trimming cost V 6 bases and J 0 bases; bases outside gene matches: 3. This CDR3 is 14 amino acids long. From germline, CDR1 is LNHDA and CDR2 SQIVND (reference sequence).

This clone occurred a few times. This sequence joins TRBV7-9 and TRBJ2-3; the D call may be TRBD1 or TRBD2 (5 bases each). This CDR3 is built from 12 residues. Germline-derived CDR1 and CDR2 are SEHNR and FQNEAQ (reference sequence). The V end lost 4 bases, the J end lost 11 bases, and 13 bases lay between the germline ends. DNA for the CDR3: TGTGCCAGCAGCTCCACCGGGACCATGCAGTATTTT. The encoded protein is CASSSTGTMQYF.

The J gene is TRBJ1-4, the V gene TRBV29-1; D might be TRBD1 (5 bases). CDR1 SQVTM and CDR2 ANQGSEA come from the germline V gene. Trimming took 4 bases from V and 6 from J, leaving 15 bases between them. This CDR3 comprises 14 residues. CDR3 sequence (DNA): TGCAGCGTTGCACCCGGGACCGCGGATGAAAAACTGTTTTTT. It yields the protein CSVAPGTADEKLFF.

A few counts support this clone. The same CDR3 also results from other DNA sequences found in this sample. The chain employs TRBV7-9 and TRBJ1-5; weak D call: TRBD1 (5 bases). V lost 0 bases and J lost 2, with 5 bases in between. The CDR3 sequence is 14 residues long. Germline assignment: CDR1 SEHNR and CDR2 FQNEAQ (reference sequence). The CDR3 protein is CASSLAGGNQPQHF. The CDR3 DNA reads TGTGCCAGCAGCTTAGCGGGGGGCAATCAGCCCCAGCATTTT.

The chain links TRBV4-3 to TRBJ2-2; either TRBD1 or TRBD2 may fit D (5 bases each). V was trimmed by 1 base and J by 7 bases, leaving 16 bases between them. The CDR3 spans 16 residues. Germline assignment: CDR1 LGHNA and CDR2 YSLEER. CDR3 sequence reads: CASSQGLRVGHGELFF. The CDR3 nucleotides are TGCGCCAGCAGCCAAGGGTTGCGGGTGGGGCACGGGGAGCTGTTTTTT.